One and the same sample provided the 23 T cell receptor beta chains below, sequenced in a study of cytomegalovirus exposure and HLA in healthy donors. Use of 60 Vbeta and 13 Jbeta primers characterized the PCR. Profiled with immunoSEQ multiplex PCR; TCRdb holds only in-frame clones, not every one. Of 130,000 or so clones listed, over 75% were seen once; the top ten hold 5.3%. Sample: PBMCs. Receptor source: a man younger than 45 in good health and CMV-seronegative.

The V gene is TRBV19, the J gene TRBJ2-1, with TRBD1 matching over 7 bases. This CDR3 contains 15 residues. Looked up from germline, CDR1 is LNHDA and CDR2 is SQIVND (reference sequence). The ends lost 7 bases at V and 4 bases at J; junction bases unmatched: 10. The DNA for the CDR3 is TGTGCCAGTACCATTGTAGGGGGCCCGTACAATGAGCAGTTCTTC. It specifies CASTIVGGPYNEQFF.

The rearrangement links TRBV5-1 to TRBJ1-2; D is unclear. CDR3 size: 14 residues. Germline V CDR1 and CDR2: SGHRS, YFSETQ. Between the trimmed V and J ends, which lost 0 bases and 6 bases, there was a span of 12 bases. DNA for the CDR3: TGCGCCAGCAGCTTGGTTGAGGGTAGGAATGGCTACACCTTC. The encoded protein is CASSLVEGRNGYTF. Based on the CDR3 plus reference TRBV5-1 and TRBJ1-2, the full variable domain is KAGVTQTPRYLIKTRGQQVTLSCSPISGHRSVSWYQQTPGQGLQFLFEYFSETQRNKGNFPGRFSGRQFSNSRSEMNVSTLELGDSALYLCASSLVEGRNGYTFGSGTRLTVV.

Only one count was recorded for this clone. The chain uses TRBV28 and TRBJ1-5; D unclear. In germline, CDR1 is MDHEN, CDR2 SYDVKM. The CDR3 covers 12 residues. Trimming shortened V by 2 bases and J by 7 bases, and 6 bases separated the two germline ends. Here the CDR3 reads CASSLRFQPQHF. The DNA of the CDR3 is TGTGCCAGCAGTTTACGGTTCCAGCCCCAGCATTTT.

This chain connects TRBV6-5 to TRBJ2-1; 8 nucleotides match TRBD1. Per germline, CDR1 MNHEY and CDR2 SVGAGI. Losses at the gene ends were 5 bases for V and 9 bases for J; bases not matched to a gene: 3. This CDR3 is 12 amino acids long. The CDR3 sequence is CASSRTGFEQFF. DNA for the CDR3: TGTGCCAGCAGTCGGACAGGGTTTGAGCAGTTCTTC.

This rearrangement joins TRBV7-9 to TRBJ1-4, with 10 positions matching TRBD1. V gave up 5 bases and J gave up 3 bases; unmatched junction bases: 3. CDR1 and CDR2 from the germline V gene are SEHNR and FQNEAQ (reference sequence). The CDR3 totals 15 residues. The CDR3 DNA reads TGTGCCAGCAGCCGACAGGGGGCCCCTAATGAAAAACTGTTTTTT. Translated: CASSRQGAPNEKLFF.

The chain has TRBV4-1 and TRBJ1-1, with 10 bases lining up with TRBD1. The CDR3 has 20 residues. Germline CDR1 and CDR2: MGHRA and YSYEKL. V was clipped by 4 bases and J by 0 bases; unmatched bases: 17. The CDR3 DNA follows: TGCGCCAGCAGCCCGTTTAGGGGGATAGGACAGGGGGGGTTGAACACTGAAGCTTTCTTT. Translation: CASSPFRGIGQGGLNTEAFF.

The CDR3 loop reads CASTTGDWKGLYEQYF. CDR3 nucleotides: TGTGCCAGCACCACCGGGGACTGGAAGGGGCTCTACGAGCAGTACTTC. V and J are TRBV2 and TRBJ2-7; tentative D call: TRBD2 (6 bases). The germline V and J ends were trimmed by 7 bases and 3 bases, with 22 bases remaining between them. The CDR3 is 16 amino acids. Germline-derived CDR1 and CDR2 are SNHLY and FYNNEI. Filled out from reference TRBV2 and TRBJ2-7, the complete variable domain reads EPEVTQTPSHQVTQMGQEVILRCVPISNHLYFYWYRQILGQKVEFLVSFYNNEISEKSEIFDDQFSVERPDGSNFTLKIRSTKLEDSAMYFCASTTGDWKGLYEQYFGPGTRLTVT.

V usage is TRBV4-2 and J usage is TRBJ2-1; weak D call: TRBD2 (6 bases). CDR1 is LGHNA, CDR2 YNFKEQ, per germline. The CDR3 loop spans 16 amino acids. With 1 base removed from V and 2 bases from J, the gap between germline ends came to 12 bases. CDR3 protein: CASSQAGGVTYNEQFF. The CDR3 region has the DNA TGTGCCAGCAGCCAAGCGGGCGGGGTTACCTACAATGAGCAGTTCTTC.

This chain uses TRBV2 with TRBJ2-7, with a possible D match to TRBD2 (5 bases). CDR3 size: 14 residues. Deletions cut 6 bases from V and 0 bases from J, with 12 bases between. Germline V gene lookup returns CDR1 SNHLY and CDR2 FYNNEI. DNA for the CDR3: TGTGCCAGCAGCCCAGACTATAGCTCCTACGAGCAGTACTTC. Translation: CASSPDYSSYEQYF.

CDR3 loop: CASSPRLRGTAKNEKLFF. CDR3 coding DNA: TGTGCCAGCTCACCACGACTGAGGGGGACAGCTAAGAATGAAAAACTGTTTTTT. This chain joins TRBV18 and TRBJ1-4; 7 nucleotides agree with TRBD1. The CDR3 contains 18 residues. CDR1 and CDR2 (germline): KGHSH, LQKENI. Germline trimming cut 1 base from V and 5 bases from J; bases unmatched to any gene: 13.

This sequence joins TRBV19 and TRBJ1-2; D perhaps matches TRBD1 (5 bases). CDR1 and CDR2 from the germline V gene are LNHDA and SQIVND (reference sequence). Trimming took off 10 bases at V and 0 bases at J, with 12 bases between the two ends. The CDR3 loop spans 13 amino acids. The CDR3 DNA is TGTGCCATTATGGACACATCTAACTATGGCTACACCTTC. This sequence encodes CAIMDTSNYGYTF. Full variable domain (rest looked up from reference TRBV19 and TRBJ1-2): DGGITQSPKYLFRKEGQNVTLSCEQNLNHDAMYWYRQDPGQGLRLIYYSQIVNDFQKGDIAEGYSVSREKKESFPLTVTSAQKNPTAFYLCAIMDTSNYGYTFGSGTRLTVV.

CDR3 coding DNA: TGTGCCAGCAGCTTGGACAGGCGCACAGATACGCAGTATTTT. Protein product: CASSLDRRTDTQYF. V usage is TRBV5-6 and J usage is TRBJ2-3; TRBD1 might be the D (5 bases). The length of the CDR3 is 14 residues. The ends were cut back, 0 bases at V and 1 base at J, with 6 bases in the middle. Germline V gives CDR1 SGHDT, CDR2 YYEEEE. Variable domain in full (rest from reference TRBV5-6 and TRBJ2-3): DAGVTQSPTHLIKTRGQQVTLRCSPKSGHDTVSWYQQALGQGPQFIFQYYEEEERQRGNFPDRFSGHQFPNYSSELNVNALLLGDSALYLCASSLDRRTDTQYFGPGTRLTVL.

This clone came up a few times. The rearrangement joins TRBV5-6 to TRBJ2-5, with 9 bases aligning to TRBD2. There are 16 residues in the CDR3. Germline V gives CDR1 SGHDT, CDR2 YYEEEE. Unmatched junction bases numbered 9, after V lost 1 base and J lost 5 bases. The CDR3: CASSLYVAGARETQYF. CDR3 bases: TGTGCCAGCAGCTTGTATGTAGCGGGGGCTCGGGAGACCCAGTACTTC.

This clone was seen a few times. V gene TRBV5-6 combines with J gene TRBJ2-5, with 7 bases that match TRBD2. Germline assignment: CDR1 SGHDT and CDR2 YYEEEE. CDR3 length: 13 amino acids. V shed 7 bases and J 4 bases; nucleotides not matched to a gene: 7. The CDR3 protein is CASGQRDLETQYF. DNA of the CDR3: TGTGCCAGCGGTCAGCGGGACCTAGAGACCCAGTACTTC.

The chain couples TRBV7-6 to TRBJ1-4, with 10 bases aligning to TRBD1. Germline assignment: CDR1 SGHVS and CDR2 FNYEAQ. The CDR3 is 16 residues long. Trimming took 5 bases from V and 2 from J; bases not matched to a gene: 5. For the CDR3, the DNA is TGTGCCAGCAGCACCGACAGGGGGCGGACTAATGAAAAACTGTTTTTT. This codes for CASSTDRGRTNEKLFF.

The chain is built from TRBV2 and TRBJ1-3; D perhaps matches TRBD1 (5 bases). CDR1 and CDR2 from the germline V gene are SNHLY and FYNNEI. The CDR3 is 14 residues long. V was trimmed by 3 bases and J by 2 bases, leaving 8 bases between them. In nucleotides, the CDR3 is TGTGCCAGCAGTGACAGGGTGGCTGGAAACACCATATATTTT. It specifies CASSDRVAGNTIYF. The variable domain in full, with the rest retrieved from reference TRBV2 and TRBJ1-3, is EPEVTQTPSHQVTQMGQEVILRCVPISNHLYFYWYRQILGQKVEFLVSFYNNEISEKSEIFDDQFSVERPDGSNFTLKIRSTKLEDSAMYFCASSDRVAGNTIYFGEGSWLTVV.

In this sample, this clone turned up once. The rearrangement uses TRBV6-1 and TRBJ2-7; TRBD2 matches at 8 bases. The CDR3 spans 16 residues. Germline lookup yields CDR1 MNHNS and CDR2 SASEGT. J lost 2 bases, V lost 1 base, and 7 bases had no gene match. CDR3 amino acids: CASSEGPGLGTYEQYF. Written as DNA, the CDR3 is TGTGCCAGCAGTGAAGGACCGGGACTAGGGACCTACGAGCAGTACTTC.

This chain joins TRBV28 and TRBJ1-2, with 7 bases matching TRBD1. CDR1 is MDHEN and CDR2 is SYDVKM in the germline V gene. The CDR3 spans 14 residues. The J segment lost 2 bases and the V segment lost 6 bases, leaving 6 bases of the junction unmatched. The CDR3 loop is CASRIGQANYGYTF. In DNA, the CDR3 is TGTGCCAGCAGGATTGGACAGGCCAACTATGGCTACACCTTC.

V and J are TRBV27 and TRBJ2-1; D is unclear. The length of the CDR3 is 14 residues. The germline V gene has CDR1 MNHEY and CDR2 SMNVEV (reference sequence). V was pared by 8 bases and J by 4 bases, with 15 bases between. The CDR3 loop is CASSLYAGYNEQFF. DNA for the CDR3: TGTGCCAGCTCCCTTTACGCAGGATACAATGAGCAGTTCTTC.

Only a few counts were recorded for this clone. This chain links TRBV5-1 with TRBJ2-7, with TRBD1 as a possible D gene (6 bases). CDR3 length equals 13 residues. The V gene's germline CDR1 is SGHRS and CDR2 YFSETQ. The V end was cut by 2 bases, the J end by 4 bases, with 10 bases between. The CDR3 DNA reads as TGCGCCAGCAGCTTTGGACAGAAATACGAGCAGTACTTC. Translating it yields CASSFGQKYEQYF.

The chain joins TRBV7-9 to TRBJ1-2; D is unclear. The CDR3 has 14 residues. V lost 6 bases and J lost 4, with 15 bases in between. Germline V CDR1 and CDR2: SEHNR, FQNEAQ (reference sequence). DNA of the CDR3: TGTGCCAGCAGGGGAGCAGCCGACCCCTATGGCTACACCTTC. Its translation is CASRGAADPYGYTF.

The gene calls are TRBV30 and TRBJ2-5, with D possibly matching TRBD2 (5 bases). CDR1 and CDR2 from the germline V gene are GTSNPN and SVGIG (reference sequence). CDR3 size: 13 residues. The V and J ends lost 4 bases and 4 bases respectively, with 13 bases between them. The CDR3 protein is CAWKRVGGETQYF. For the CDR3, the DNA is TGTGCCTGGAAGAGGGTCGGAGGAGAGACCCAGTACTTC.

This chain connects TRBV7-3 to TRBJ2-1, with D tentatively TRBD2 (6 bases). CDR1 and CDR2 from the germline V gene are SGHTA and FQGTGA. Deletions cut 6 bases from V and 2 bases from J, with 11 bases between. The CDR3 covers 14 residues. The CDR3, as DNA: TGTGCCAGCAGTGGAGGGAGTACCTACAATGAGCAGTTCTTC. Translated, it gives CASSGGSTYNEQFF.